The T cell receptor (beta chain) under discussion was sequenced for a study of cytomegalovirus exposure and HLA in healthy donors. For the study at large: Unique TCRs numbering around 85 million, obtained from HLA-typed donors, made up an early data release. General study findings and limits: CMV serostatus stood as the only immune exposure information on hand. Per a later analysis, HLA-associated TCR beta chains showed more clonal expansion than other, equally common TCR beta chains. Within an earlier analysis, most TCR beta V segments proved productive either about 90% or about 30% of the time.

Looked up from germline, CDR1 is LNHDA and CDR2 is SQIVND (reference sequence). This CDR3 is 15 amino acids long. V gave up 6 bases and J gave up 6 bases; unmatched junction bases: 12. The PCR ran on 60 Vbeta and 13 Jbeta primers. Assay: immunoSEQ multiplex PCR; the TCRdb copy retains only in-frame clones and omits some. The table shows roughly 180,000 clones, with over 60% occurring only once. This clone has a handful of counts. Its antigen is unknown. The chain links TRBV19 to TRBJ1-2; 8 bases line up with TRBD1. The sequence came from a female donor in good health and CMV-seronegative. The sequencing input was PBMCs. The CDR3 region has the DNA TGTGCCAGTAGACCGCCCCGGGACAGGCCCCATGGCTACACCTTC. It is translated as CASRPPRDRPHGYTF.